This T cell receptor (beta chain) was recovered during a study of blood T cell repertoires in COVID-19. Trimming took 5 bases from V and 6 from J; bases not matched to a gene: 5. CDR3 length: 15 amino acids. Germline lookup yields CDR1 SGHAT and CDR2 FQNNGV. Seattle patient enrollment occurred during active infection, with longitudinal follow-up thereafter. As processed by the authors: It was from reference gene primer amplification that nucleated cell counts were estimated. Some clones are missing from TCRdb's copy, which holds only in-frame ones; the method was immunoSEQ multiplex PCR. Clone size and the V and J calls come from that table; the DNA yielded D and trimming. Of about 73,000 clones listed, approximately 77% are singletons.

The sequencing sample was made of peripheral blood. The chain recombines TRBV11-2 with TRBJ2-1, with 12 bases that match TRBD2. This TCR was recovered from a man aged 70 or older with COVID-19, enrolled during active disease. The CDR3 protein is CASSPGTSGPNEQFF. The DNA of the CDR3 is TGTGCCAGCAGCCCGGGGACTAGCGGGCCCAATGAGCAGTTCTTC.